This TCR beta chain derives from a study of T cell responses to AZD1222 COVID-19 vaccine. CDR3 length: 14 amino acids. The germline CDR1 and CDR2 sequences are MNHEY and SVGAGI. V lost 0 bases and J 6 bases, leaving 9 bases between the germline ends. Notes on this clone: Its antigen is as yet unknown.

TCRdb's copy holds only in-frame clones and misses some; the assay was immunoSEQ multiplex PCR. The table includes 60,000 to 75,000 clones, 65% to 90% detected once. General study points: With dominance at 160-218 and 743-854, vaccine-associated CD4 TCRs spanned spike.

The V gene is TRBV6-5, the J gene TRBJ1-5, with unresolved D. The sequence came from an adult in good health. The material sequenced was peripheral blood, taken on day 0 of AZD1222 vaccination. CDR3 DNA sequence: TGTGCCAGCAGTTACTCGTCGTGGGGTCAGCCCCAGCATTTT. Translating gives CASSYSSWGQPQHF.